The 8 T cell receptor beta chains reported below all come from one sample, sequenced in a study of T cells in Graves' hyperthyroidism and ophthalmopathy. Authors of the study amplified TCR beta CDR3 regions from RNA transcripts. HTBI primers were employed in a first-round RT-PCR of the TCR CDR3. TCRdb passed the multiplex PCR reads through MiXCR, listing each CDR3 protein once. Of hundreds of thousands of distinct CDR3 sequences listed, about 45% are singletons. The sequencing input was peripheral blood or thyroid tissue (not recorded which). The receptor set was obtained from a woman younger than 30 with Graves' hyperthyroidism.

Notes on this clonotype: The conserved phenylalanine or tryptophan normally closing the CDR3 is absent here, so this likely arose from a read error. The DNA is left out, because the CDR3 cannot be placed on it with certainty; the CDR3 is given as TCRdb lists it. The V and J genes are TRBV10-3 and TRBJ2-5; the table calls TRBD2, which could not be checked here. The CDR3 totals 9 residues, both ends included. From germline, CDR1 is ENHRY and CDR2 SYGVKD. The CDR3 is CAISGPGLV.

This chain uses TRBV10-3 with TRBJ2-7, with D perhaps given as TRBD1 or TRBD2 (5 bases each). From germline, CDR1 is ENHRY and CDR2 SYGVKD. The CDR3 is made up of 16 amino acids. Trimming removed 3 bases from V and 0 bases from J, with 15 bases in between. CDR3 sequence reads: CAISELGDAISYEQYF. DNA of the CDR3: TGTGCCATCAGTGAACTGGGGGACGCAATCTCCTACGAGCAGTACTTC.

The CDR3 nucleotides are TGCGCCAGCAGCCAAGATGAACAGGGGACCACTGAAGCTTTCTTT. Protein sequence: CASSQDEQGTTEAFF. The rearrangement uses TRBV4-1 and TRBJ1-1; 7 bases fit TRBD1. V lost 0 bases and J lost 4; bases outside the gene matches: 5. Per germline, CDR1 MGHRA and CDR2 YSYEKL. The CDR3 covers 15 residues.

This sequence joins TRBV25-1 and TRBJ1-6, with D possibly being TRBD1 (5 bases). The CDR3 contains 15 residues. Trimming removed 6 bases from V and 6 bases from J, with 15 bases in between. Germline loops: CDR1 MGHDK, CDR2 SYGVNS. DNA for the CDR3: TGTGCCAGCAGCCAAGTCTCGGGACCTAATTCACCCCTCCACTTT. Protein sequence: CASSQVSGPNSPLHF.

This clonotype was detected many times. The CDR3 DNA sequence: TGCGCCAGCAGACAGGGGGCATCCGAGACCCAGTACTTC. Protein sequence: CASRQGASETQYF. This sequence joins TRBV5-1 and TRBJ2-5, with 9 positions matching TRBD1. Trimming at V came to 5 bases and at J to 5 bases, leaving 4 bases not matched to a gene. There are 13 residues in the CDR3. Germline values: CDR1 SGHRS, CDR2 YFSETQ.

The J gene is TRBJ1-1, the V gene TRBV10-2, with D possibly being TRBD1 (5 bases). Trimming took off 7 bases at V and 4 bases at J, with 16 bases between the two ends. The germline V gene encodes CDR1 WSHSY and CDR2 SAAADI. CDR3 length: 14 residues. The CDR3 loop reads CASNEGLGFTEAFF. The CDR3 DNA is TGCGCCAGCAACGAGGGGCTCGGATTCACTGAAGCTTTCTTT.

V usage is TRBV29-1 and J usage is TRBJ1-2; the D is unclear. The CDR3 extends over 10 amino acids. CDR1 SQVTM and CDR2 ANQGSEA come from the germline V gene. V lost 8 bases and J lost 6, with 10 bases in between. The CDR3: CSLAGHGYTF. In DNA, the CDR3 is TGCAGCTTGGCTGGGCATGGCTACACCTTC.

V gene TRBV25-1 combines with J gene TRBJ1-1; D may be TRBD1 (5 bases). This CDR3 has 13 amino acids. CDR1 and CDR2 (germline): MGHDK, SYGVNS. Trimming took 4 bases from V and 4 from J, leaving 10 bases between them. The CDR3: CASSARGTTEAFF. CDR3 bases: TGTGCCAGCAGTGCTAGAGGGACCACTGAAGCTTTCTTT.